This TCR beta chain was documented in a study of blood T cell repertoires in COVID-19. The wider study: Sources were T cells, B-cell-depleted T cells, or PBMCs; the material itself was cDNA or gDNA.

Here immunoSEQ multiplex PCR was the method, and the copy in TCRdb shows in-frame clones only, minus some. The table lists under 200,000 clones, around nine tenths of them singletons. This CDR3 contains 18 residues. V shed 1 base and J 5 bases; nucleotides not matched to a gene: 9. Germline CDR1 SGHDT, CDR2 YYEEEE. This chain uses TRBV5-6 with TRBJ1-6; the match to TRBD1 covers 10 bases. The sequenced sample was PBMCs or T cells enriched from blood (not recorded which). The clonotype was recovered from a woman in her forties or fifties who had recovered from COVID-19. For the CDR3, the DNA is TGTGCCAGCAGCTTGTCAGGGACGACAGGGGGCGATAATTCACCCCTCCACTTT. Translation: CASSLSGTTGGDNSPLHF. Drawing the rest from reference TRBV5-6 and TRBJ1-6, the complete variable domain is DAGVTQSPTHLIKTRGQQVTLRCSPKSGHDTVSWYQQALGQGPQFIFQYYEEEERQRGNFPDRFSGHQFPNYSSELNVNALLLGDSALYLCASSLSGTTGGDNSPLHFGNGTRLTVT.